The following is a T cell receptor (beta chain) sequence with its context. Assay: immunoSEQ multiplex PCR; the TCRdb copy retains only in-frame clones and omits some. The repertoire has about 310,000 clones, roughly 89% of them found once; the top ten carry 0.8% to 1.3%. The data stem from a study of blood T cell repertoires in COVID-19. The Seattle patients, enrolled during active infection, were followed longitudinally. The CDR3 is 14 amino acids. Per germline, CDR1 DFQATT and CDR2 SNEGSKA (reference sequence). V shed 3 bases and J shed 2 bases, with 13 bases lying between them. The sample taken for sequencing was peripheral blood. The sequence was obtained from a woman aged 40 to 55 with COVID-19, enrolled during active disease. The chain uses TRBV20-1 and TRBJ1-2; D is perhaps TRBD1 (5 bases). The CDR3 spells CSASIDRGNYGYTF. CDR3 coding DNA: TGCAGTGCTAGTATTGATCGGGGGAACTATGGCTACACCTTC.